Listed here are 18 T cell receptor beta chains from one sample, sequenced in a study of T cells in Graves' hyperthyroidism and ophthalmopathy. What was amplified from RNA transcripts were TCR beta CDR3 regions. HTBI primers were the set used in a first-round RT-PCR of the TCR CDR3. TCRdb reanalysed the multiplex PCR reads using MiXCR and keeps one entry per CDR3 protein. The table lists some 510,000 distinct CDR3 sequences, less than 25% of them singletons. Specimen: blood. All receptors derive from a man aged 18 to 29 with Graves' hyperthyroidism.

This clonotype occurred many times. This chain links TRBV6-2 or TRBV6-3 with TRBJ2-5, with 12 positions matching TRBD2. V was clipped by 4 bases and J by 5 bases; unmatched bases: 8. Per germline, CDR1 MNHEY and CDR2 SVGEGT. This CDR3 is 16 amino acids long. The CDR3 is CASSSQLAGGRETQYF. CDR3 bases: TGTGCCAGCAGTTCTCAACTAGCGGGGGGTAGGGAGACCCAGTACTTC.

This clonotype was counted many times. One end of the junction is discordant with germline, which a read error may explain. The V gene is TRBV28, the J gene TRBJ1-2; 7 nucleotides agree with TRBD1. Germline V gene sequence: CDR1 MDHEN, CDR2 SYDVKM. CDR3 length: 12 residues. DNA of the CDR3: TGTGCCGGCAGCCGGGACAGCTATGGCTACACCTTC. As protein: CAGSRDSYGYTF.

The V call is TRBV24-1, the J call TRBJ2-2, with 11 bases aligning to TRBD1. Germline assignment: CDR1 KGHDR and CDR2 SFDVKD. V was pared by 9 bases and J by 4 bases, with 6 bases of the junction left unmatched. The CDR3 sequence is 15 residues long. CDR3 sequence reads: CATGGQGVVTGELFF. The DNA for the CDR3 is TGTGCCACCGGGGGACAGGGGGTGGTCACCGGGGAGCTGTTTTTT.

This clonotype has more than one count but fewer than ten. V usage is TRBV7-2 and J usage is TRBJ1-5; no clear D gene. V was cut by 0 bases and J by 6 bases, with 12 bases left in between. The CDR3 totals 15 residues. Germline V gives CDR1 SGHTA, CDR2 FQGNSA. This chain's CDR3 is CASSLASTISQPQHF. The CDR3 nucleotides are TGTGCCAGCAGCTTAGCATCGACCATTTCTCAGCCCCAGCATTTT.

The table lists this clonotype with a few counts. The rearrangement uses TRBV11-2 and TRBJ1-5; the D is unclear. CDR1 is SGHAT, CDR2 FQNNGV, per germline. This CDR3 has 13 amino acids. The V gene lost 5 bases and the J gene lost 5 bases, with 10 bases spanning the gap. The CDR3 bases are TGTGCCAGCAGCCTTTCCCACGATCAGCCCCAGCATTTT. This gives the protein CASSLSHDQPQHF. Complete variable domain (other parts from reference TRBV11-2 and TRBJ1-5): EAGVAQSPRYKIIEKRQSVAFWCNPISGHATLYWYQQILGQGPKLLIQFQNNGVVDDSQLPKDRFSAERLKGVDSTLKIQPAKLEDSAVYLCASSLSHDQPQHFGDGTRLSIL.

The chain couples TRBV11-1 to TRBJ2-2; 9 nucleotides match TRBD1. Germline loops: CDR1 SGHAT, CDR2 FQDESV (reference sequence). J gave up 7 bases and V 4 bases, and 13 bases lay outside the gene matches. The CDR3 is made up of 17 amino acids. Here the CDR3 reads CASSSVGRDRDNGELFF. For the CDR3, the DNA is TGTGCCAGCAGCTCCGTTGGCCGGGACAGGGATAACGGGGAGCTGTTTTTT.

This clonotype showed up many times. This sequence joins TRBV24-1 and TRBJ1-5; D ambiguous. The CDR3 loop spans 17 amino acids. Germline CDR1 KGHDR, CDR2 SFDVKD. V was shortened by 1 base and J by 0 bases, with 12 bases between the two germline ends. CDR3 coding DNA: TGTGCCACCAGTGATTTAGGAAACCAGAATAGCAATCAGCCCCAGCATTTT. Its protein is CATSDLGNQNSNQPQHF.

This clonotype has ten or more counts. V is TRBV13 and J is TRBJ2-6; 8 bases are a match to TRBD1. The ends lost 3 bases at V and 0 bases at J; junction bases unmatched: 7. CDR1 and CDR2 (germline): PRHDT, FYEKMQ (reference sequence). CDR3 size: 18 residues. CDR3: CASSLRQGAGSGANVLTF. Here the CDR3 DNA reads TGTGCCAGCAGCTTGCGGCAGGGGGCTGGCTCTGGGGCCAACGTCCTGACTTTC.

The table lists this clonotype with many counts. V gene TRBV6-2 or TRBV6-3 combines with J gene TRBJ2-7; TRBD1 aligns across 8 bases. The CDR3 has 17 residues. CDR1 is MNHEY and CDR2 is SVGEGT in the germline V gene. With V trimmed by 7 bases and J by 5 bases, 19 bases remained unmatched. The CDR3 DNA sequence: TGTGCCAGCATCCATGACCCCTGGACAGGGATTGAAGACGAGCAGTACTTC. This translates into CASIHDPWTGIEDEQYF.

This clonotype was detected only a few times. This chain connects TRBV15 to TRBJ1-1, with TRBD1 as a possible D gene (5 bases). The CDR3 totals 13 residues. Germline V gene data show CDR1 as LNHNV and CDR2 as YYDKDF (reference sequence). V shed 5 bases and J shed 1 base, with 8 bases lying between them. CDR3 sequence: CATSPGRNTEAFF. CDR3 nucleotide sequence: TGTGCCACCAGCCCGGGACGGAACACTGAAGCTTTCTTT.

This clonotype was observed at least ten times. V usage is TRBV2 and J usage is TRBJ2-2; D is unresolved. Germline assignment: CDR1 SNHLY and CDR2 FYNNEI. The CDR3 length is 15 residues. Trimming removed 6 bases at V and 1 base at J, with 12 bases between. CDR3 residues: CASSPGRKNTGELFF. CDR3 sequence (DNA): TGTGCCAGCAGCCCCGGCAGAAAGAACACCGGGGAGCTGTTTTTT.

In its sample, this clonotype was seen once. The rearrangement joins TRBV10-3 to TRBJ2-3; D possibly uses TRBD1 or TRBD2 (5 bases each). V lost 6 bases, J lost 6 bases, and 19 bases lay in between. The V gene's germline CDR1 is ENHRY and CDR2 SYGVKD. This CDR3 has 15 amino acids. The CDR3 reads CAISPRTLEGDTQYF. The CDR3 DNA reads TGTGCCATCAGCCCGAGGACACTCGAGGGGGATACGCAGTATTTT.

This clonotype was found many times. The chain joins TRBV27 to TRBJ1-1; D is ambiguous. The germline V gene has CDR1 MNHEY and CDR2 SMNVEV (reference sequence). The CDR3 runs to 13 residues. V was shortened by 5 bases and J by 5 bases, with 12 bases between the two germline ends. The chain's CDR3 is CASSPQVGTEAFF. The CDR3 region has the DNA TGTGCCAGCAGTCCCCAGGTCGGGACTGAAGCTTTCTTT.

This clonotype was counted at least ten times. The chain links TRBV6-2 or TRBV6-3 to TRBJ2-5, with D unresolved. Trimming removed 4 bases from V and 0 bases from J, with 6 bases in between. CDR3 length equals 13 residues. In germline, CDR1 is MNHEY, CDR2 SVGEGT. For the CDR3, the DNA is TGTGCCAGCAGTTGGTTAGACCAAGAGACCCAGTACTTC. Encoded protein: CASSWLDQETQYF.

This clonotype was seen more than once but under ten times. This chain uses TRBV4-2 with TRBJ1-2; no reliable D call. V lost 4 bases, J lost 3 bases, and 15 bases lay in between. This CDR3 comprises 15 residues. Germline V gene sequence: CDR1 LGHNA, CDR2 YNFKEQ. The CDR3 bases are TGTGCCAGCAGCCTCCTCGGGTCGATGGACTATGGCTACACCTTC. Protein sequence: CASSLLGSMDYGYTF.

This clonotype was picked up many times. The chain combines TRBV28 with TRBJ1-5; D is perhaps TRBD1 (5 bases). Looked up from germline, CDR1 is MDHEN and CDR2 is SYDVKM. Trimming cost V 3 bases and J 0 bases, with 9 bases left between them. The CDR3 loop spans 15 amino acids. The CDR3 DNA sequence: TGTGCCAGCAGTTTGACAGACCCTAGCAATCAGCCCCAGCATTTT. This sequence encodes CASSLTDPSNQPQHF. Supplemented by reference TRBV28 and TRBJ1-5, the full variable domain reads DVKVTQSSRYLVKRTGEKVFLECVQDMDHENMFWYRQDPGLGLRLIYFSYDVKMKEKGDIPEGYSVSREKKERFSLILESASTNQTSMYLCASSLTDPSNQPQHFGDGTRLSIL.

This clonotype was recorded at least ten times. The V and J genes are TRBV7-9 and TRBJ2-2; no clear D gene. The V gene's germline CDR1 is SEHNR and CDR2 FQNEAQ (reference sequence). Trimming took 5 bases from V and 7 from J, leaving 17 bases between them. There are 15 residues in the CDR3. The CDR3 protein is CASSHPRVGGGELFF. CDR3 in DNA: TGTGCCAGCAGCCACCCCCGGGTCGGCGGCGGGGAGCTGTTTTTT.

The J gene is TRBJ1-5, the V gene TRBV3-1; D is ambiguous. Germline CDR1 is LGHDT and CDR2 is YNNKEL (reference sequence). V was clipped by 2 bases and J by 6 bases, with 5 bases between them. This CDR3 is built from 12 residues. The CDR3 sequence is CASSQRGQPQHF. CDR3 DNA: TGTGCCAGCAGCCAACGGGGTCAGCCCCAGCATTTT. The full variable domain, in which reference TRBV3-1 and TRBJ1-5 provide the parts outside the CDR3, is DTAVSQTPKYLVTQMGNDKSIKCEQNLGHDTMYWYKQDSKKFLKIMFSYNNKELIINETVPNRFSPKSPDKAHLNLHINSLELGDSAVYFCASSQRGQPQHFGDGTRLSIL.